The 22 T cell receptor beta chains given below trace back to one sample, sequenced in a study of neurological immune-mediated disorders. TCRdb reprocessed the 5' RACE reads via MiXCR and lists one record per CDR3 protein. The repertoire holds 65,000 to 85,000 distinct CDR3 sequences, 4.5% to 7.5% seen once, with 6.5% to 9.5% in the top ten. Time point meaning: longitudinal time-point 2. The specimen was PBMCs. These receptors were collected from a woman between 55 and 75 years old with multiple sclerosis.

This clonotype has a count of ten or more. V and J are TRBV29-1 and TRBJ2-5; no reliable D call. Germline V gene data show CDR1 as SQVTM and CDR2 as ANQGSEA. The CDR3 sequence is 12 residues long. V lost 7 bases and J lost 5, with 14 bases in between. DNA for the CDR3: TGCAGCGCCCTTAGGGTCGGGGAGACCCAGTACTTC. Protein sequence: CSALRVGETQYF.

In this sample, this clonotype turned up many times. The chain joins TRBV7-8 to TRBJ2-5, with TRBD2 identical over 9 bases. The CDR3 covers 16 residues. Germline values: CDR1 SGHVS, CDR2 FQNEAQ. V shed 5 bases, J shed 5 bases, and the junction held 12 bases outside the gene matches. In DNA, the CDR3 is TGTGCCAGCAGCAGACGAGGGAGCGGGGGGTTTGAGACCCAGTACTTC. Protein: CASSRRGSGGFETQYF.

In its sample, this clonotype was seen many times. This chain uses TRBV7-6 with TRBJ2-5, with 9 bases aligning to TRBD2. The V segment lost 1 base and the J segment 4 bases; nucleotides outside the gene matches: 4. Per the germline V gene, CDR1 is SGHVS and CDR2 is FNYEAQ. The CDR3 spans 15 residues. The CDR3 DNA sequence: TGTGCCAGCAGCTTAGTAGCGGGGGCACCAGAGACCCAGTACTTC. Translated, it gives CASSLVAGAPETQYF.

At least ten counts were recorded for this clonotype. This sequence joins TRBV6-4 and TRBJ1-1, with a weak D call TRBD1 (5 bases). CDR3 length: 15 residues. Germline V gene data show CDR1 as MRHNA and CDR2 as SNTAGT. V lost 6 bases, J lost 0 bases, and 14 bases lay in between. The CDR3 spells CASSPGHALNTEAFF. CDR3 nucleotide sequence: TGTGCCAGCAGCCCCGGACACGCTTTGAACACTGAAGCTTTCTTT.

The chain employs TRBV5-5 and TRBJ2-7; either TRBD1 or TRBD2 may supply D (5 bases each). V was cut by 5 bases and J by 5 bases, with 14 bases left in between. This CDR3 has 13 amino acids. Germline CDR1 is SGHKS and CDR2 is YYEKEE (reference sequence). CDR3 nucleotide sequence: TGTGCCAGCAGGGGAGTTAGGGGCCACGAGCAGTACTTC. It yields the protein CASRGVRGHEQYF.

This clonotype was recorded many times. This chain links TRBV7-9 with TRBJ1-6; TRBD1 matches at 8 bases. V lost 1 base to trimming and J lost 8 bases; unmatched junction nucleotides: 1. Germline CDR1 reads SEHNR; CDR2 reads FQNEAQ (reference sequence). This CDR3 is 14 amino acids long. CDR3 sequence: CASSLETGDSPLHF. CDR3 coding DNA: TGTGCCAGCAGCTTAGAGACAGGGGATTCACCCCTCCACTTT.

In this sample, this clonotype turned up many times. The chain uses TRBV20-1 and TRBJ2-3, with 7 positions matching TRBD2. CDR3 length: 14 amino acids. The germline gives CDR1 DFQATT, CDR2 SNEGSKA (reference sequence). Germline trimming cut 5 bases from V and 2 bases from J; bases unmatched to any gene: 7. The CDR3 DNA reads TGCAGTGCTCCAGAGGGGACTAACACAGATACGCAGTATTTT. It yields the protein CSAPEGTNTDTQYF.

This clonotype has at least ten counts. V gene TRBV19 combines with J gene TRBJ1-3; D is unresolved. V lost 3 bases and J 2 bases, leaving 8 bases between the germline ends. CDR3 length: 14 amino acids. Germline V gene lookup returns CDR1 LNHDA and CDR2 SQIVND (reference sequence). The CDR3 loop is CASSIAVTGNTIYF. The CDR3 bases are TGTGCCAGTAGTATTGCAGTAACTGGAAACACCATATATTTT. Full variable domain (outside the CDR3, taken from reference TRBV19 and TRBJ1-3): DGGITQSPKYLFRKEGQNVTLSCEQNLNHDAMYWYRQDPGQGLRLIYYSQIVNDFQKGDIAEGYSVSREKKESFPLTVTSAQKNPTAFYLCASSIAVTGNTIYFGEGSWLTVV.

The chain uses TRBV2 and TRBJ1-2; no reliable D call. The CDR3 totals 14 residues. Trimming removed 7 bases at V and 0 bases at J, with 12 bases between. Germline V gene data show CDR1 as SNHLY and CDR2 as FYNNEI. The CDR3 spells CASTSKGANYGYTF. The CDR3 DNA sequence: TGTGCCAGCACTTCAAAGGGAGCTAACTATGGCTACACCTTC.

This clonotype has ten or more counts. V is TRBV20-1 and J is TRBJ1-5; 9 nucleotides line up with TRBD1. Germline V gives CDR1 DFQATT, CDR2 SNEGSKA (reference sequence). CDR3 length equals 14 residues. The V gene end was trimmed by 5 bases and the J gene end by 5 bases; junction bases not matched to a gene: 7. Written as DNA, the CDR3 is TGCAGTGCTGTTGAGGACAGGGGTCATCAGCCCCAGCATTTT. The encoded protein is CSAVEDRGHQPQHF.

This clonotype was counted ten times or more. The chain uses TRBV5-1 and TRBJ2-1; D is possibly TRBD1 (6 bases). Trimming pared 4 bases from V and 9 bases from J, leaving 11 bases between. Per germline, CDR1 SGHRS and CDR2 YFSETQ. This CDR3 has 12 amino acids. The CDR3 nucleotides read TGCGCCAGCAGCACCGACAGGTCTGAGCAGTTCTTC. It yields the protein CASSTDRSEQFF. The variable domain in full, with the rest retrieved from reference TRBV5-1 and TRBJ2-1, is KAGVTQTPRYLIKTRGQQVTLSCSPISGHRSVSWYQQTPGQGLQFLFEYFSETQRNKGNFPGRFSGRQFSNSRSEMNVSTLELGDSALYLCASSTDRSEQFFGPGTRLTVL.

This clonotype has a count of ten or more. J is TRBJ2-7 and V is TRBV27, with 7 bases matching TRBD2. Germline CDR1 MNHEY, CDR2 SMNVEV (reference sequence). V lost 6 bases and J lost 3; bases outside the gene matches: 2. The CDR3 contains 12 residues. The CDR3 protein is CASRGGDYEQYF. CDR3 nucleotide sequence: TGTGCCAGCAGGGGAGGGGACTACGAGCAGTACTTC.

This clonotype was recorded at least ten times. V gene TRBV20-1 combines with J gene TRBJ1-4; 10 nucleotides align to TRBD1. The CDR3 contains 16 residues. Germline V gene lookup returns CDR1 DFQATT and CDR2 SNEGSKA (reference sequence). The V gene end was trimmed by 1 base and the J gene end by 5 bases; junction bases not matched to a gene: 7. The chain's CDR3 is CSARGLRGQGNEKLFF. The DNA for the CDR3 is TGCAGTGCTAGAGGGCTCAGGGGACAGGGGAATGAAAAACTGTTTTTT.

This clonotype was recorded at least ten times. The J gene is TRBJ2-7, the V gene TRBV2; D is unclear. Between the trimmed V and J ends, which lost 3 bases and 5 bases, there was a span of 5 bases. Germline V gene data show CDR1 as SNHLY and CDR2 as FYNNEI. This CDR3 comprises 11 residues. CDR3 nucleotides: TGTGCCAGCAGTGAGGGCCACGAGCAGTACTTC. Its translation: CASSEGHEQYF.

This clonotype occurred many times. V gene TRBV6-5 combines with J gene TRBJ2-4; D may be TRBD1 (6 bases). The CDR3 length is 17 residues. CDR1 and CDR2 (germline): MNHEY, SVGAGI. Trimming pared 6 bases from V and 0 bases from J, leaving 18 bases between. The CDR3 DNA is TGTGCCAGCAGCGAAGCTACAGGGCTGGGAGCCAAAAACATTCAGTACTTC. Its protein product is CASSEATGLGAKNIQYF.

This clonotype was seen many times. The chain employs TRBV15 and TRBJ1-1; D uncertain. Per germline, CDR1 LNHNV and CDR2 YYDKDF (reference sequence). Trimming pared 0 bases from V and 11 bases from J, leaving 13 bases between. The CDR3 covers 13 residues. The CDR3, as DNA: TGTGCCACCAGCAGAGATCCCGGATGGGAGGCTTTCTTT. This sequence encodes CATSRDPGWEAFF.

This clonotype is medium-sized in the sample. This sequence joins TRBV7-2 and TRBJ1-1, with D tentatively TRBD1 (6 bases). Trimming cost V 5 bases and J 1 base, with 14 bases left between them. The CDR3 has 15 residues. Germline V lookup: CDR1 SGHTA, CDR2 FQGNSA. CDR3: CASSPYQGTNTEAFF. CDR3 nucleotide sequence: TGTGCCAGCAGCCCCTACCAGGGGACGAACACTGAAGCTTTCTTT.

This clonotype came up many times. The chain couples TRBV14 to TRBJ2-1; unclear D gene. The CDR3 spans 15 residues. Germline CDR1 and CDR2: SGHDN and FVKESK. Trimming removed 4 bases at V and 5 bases at J, with 15 bases between. The CDR3 coding sequence is TGTGCCAGCAGCCCTCCCGGACGGACGAACAATGAGCAGTTCTTC. Translation gives CASSPPGRTNNEQFF.

This clonotype was counted many times. The CDR3 DNA reads TGTGCCAGCTCACCTAGCGGGGTTGATACGCAGTATTTT. Amino acid sequence: CASSPSGVDTQYF. The rearrangement links TRBV18 to TRBJ2-3, with 8 nucleotides matching TRBD2. Trimming at V came to 3 bases and at J to 6 bases, leaving 2 bases not matched to a gene. Per the germline V gene, CDR1 is KGHSH and CDR2 is LQKENI. CDR3 length equals 13 residues.

This clonotype was counted only a few times. A much larger clone differs from this one at a single base, so this may be a read error. J is TRBJ2-5 and V is TRBV5-6, with TRBD1 identical over 7 bases. There are 15 residues in the CDR3. V lost 0 bases and J lost 7; bases outside the gene matches: 9. Per the germline V gene, CDR1 is SGHDT and CDR2 is YYEEEE. The CDR3 nucleotides are TGTGCCAGCAGCTTGGGGACAGGTAGAGAAGGGACCCAGTACTTC. This gives the protein CASSLGTGREGTQYF.

This clonotype was seen a few times. The chain carries TRBV5-6 and TRBJ1-1, with D possibly TRBD1 on 5 matching bases. This CDR3 is 19 amino acids long. Germline assignment: CDR1 SGHDT and CDR2 YYEEEE. The germline V and J ends were trimmed by 3 bases and 3 bases, with 27 bases remaining between them. As DNA, the CDR3 is TGTGCCAGCAGCTCAGCTAGAGAAGGGACTTTCCCGATCGACACTGAAGCTTTCTTT. Translating it yields CASSSAREGTFPIDTEAFF.

J is TRBJ1-6 and V is TRBV27, with no clear D. The V gene lost 3 bases and the J gene lost 4 bases, with 7 bases spanning the gap. The germline V gene has CDR1 MNHEY and CDR2 SMNVEV (reference sequence). The CDR3 loop spans 14 amino acids. The CDR3 sequence is CASSFPSYNSPLHF. The CDR3 bases are TGTGCCAGCAGTTTTCCATCTTATAATTCACCCCTCCACTTT.